The rows below give T cell receptor beta chains drawn from one sample of a study of T cells in Graves' hyperthyroidism and ophthalmopathy. From the multiplex PCR reads, TCRdb called clonotypes with MiXCR, one entry per CDR3 protein. The sample records some 770,000 distinct CDR3 sequences, 16% being singletons. Sequencing input: blood. The receptors derive from a man between 18 and 35 years old with Graves' hyperthyroidism. Both conserved end residues are part of each CDR3. D genes are given only for firm matches.

D gene	V gene	J gene	CDR3 length	CDR3 protein
-	TRBV12-3/TRBV12-4	TRBJ1-1	15	CASSFFPQGGTEAFF
TRBD2	TRBV5-1	TRBJ2-7	15	CASSLTTSGGYEQYF
TRBD1	TRBV7-9	TRBJ1-2	15	CASSPRTGGRNGYTF
TRBD1	TRBV11-2	TRBJ2-2	14	CASSADRGTGELFF
-	TRBV7-9	TRBJ2-5	14	CASSPRVGQETQYF
TRBD1	TRBV15	TRBJ2-7	16	CATSREFQGALYEQYF
-	TRBV12-3/TRBV12-4	TRBJ2-2	17	CASSSSTGTTNTGELFF
-	TRBV6-1	TRBJ1-1	15	CASRETGLMNTEAFF
TRBD2	TRBV19	TRBJ2-1	17	CASTRGAGGSSYNEQFF
TRBD2	TRBV29-1	TRBJ2-3	13	CSVRAGGADTQYF
-	TRBV3-1	TRBJ2-1	16	CASSQEVDPSYNEQFF
-	TRBV10-3	TRBJ2-6	15	CAISGTQSHTRVLTF
-	TRBV7-2	TRBJ2-7	13	CASSLYTLREQYF
TRBD2	TRBV28	TRBJ2-5	16	CASSSGTSGRGETQYF
-	TRBV2	TRBJ1-5	15	CASSDGGASNQPQHF
TRBD1	TRBV6-2/TRBV6-3	TRBJ1-1	12	CASRDRGTEAFF
TRBD2	TRBV18	TRBJ2-5	15	CASSPPVAGTETQYF
TRBD1	TRBV2	TRBJ1-5	16	CASSEALQGRSQPQHF
TRBD1	TRBV27	TRBJ2-1	19	CASSLSRQGGGYSYNEQFF
-	TRBV28	TRBJ2-5	11	CASIAGETQYF
TRBD1	TRBV6-1	TRBJ2-3	15	CASSLQGSSTDTQYF
-	TRBV10-3	TRBJ2-5	15	CAISVGGPAQETQYF
-	TRBV6-2/TRBV6-3	TRBJ1-3	16	CAISATGTRSGNTIYF
-	TRBV2	TRBJ2-1	15	CASSESGPSYNEQFF
-	TRBV6-2/TRBV6-3	TRBJ1-6	12	CAGGQGNSPLHF
-	TRBV2	TRBJ2-7	11	CASKVRSEQYF
-	TRBV9	TRBJ2-1	13	CASSRDHYNEQFF
TRBD2	TRBV7-9	TRBJ2-7	16	CASSLGRAGGFYEQYF
-	TRBV2	TRBJ2-5	13	CASSDYHQETQYF
TRBD2	TRBV2	TRBJ2-3	14	CASISGLAVDTQYF
-	TRBV27	TRBJ2-3	17	CASSLSFLGQFTDTQYF
TRBD2	TRBV4-1	TRBJ2-2	15	CASSQRGLASGELFF
-	TRBV28	TRBJ2-7	14	CASSLRVPSYEQYF
TRBD2	TRBV20-1	TRBJ2-2	15	CSARFAGTRAGELFF
-	TRBV10-3	TRBJ2-1	12	CAISAIGTEQFF
-	TRBV12-3/TRBV12-4	TRBJ2-5	14	CASRGQGWQETQYF
-	TRBV9	TRBJ2-5	16	CASSVDGLRGDETQYF
-	TRBV20-1	TRBJ1-2	12	CSASLQGYGYTF
-	TRBV7-2	TRBJ2-7	15	CASSLGRGSSYEQYF
TRBD2	TRBV28	TRBJ2-3	17	CASSWTSGSPSTDTQYF
TRBD1	TRBV28	TRBJ2-7	16	CASSSYTGTGGHEQYF
-	TRBV12-5	TRBJ2-5	15	CASGLPWDTQETQYF
-	TRBV20-1	TRBJ2-1	11	CSALPEDEQFF
TRBD2	TRBV9	TRBJ2-1	21	CASSVDEGLAGTPSIYNKQFF
-	TRBV2	TRBJ1-2	12	CASSEVSGSYTF
TRBD2	TRBV7-2	TRBJ2-7	15	CASSPTSGASYEQYF
TRBD1	TRBV11-2	TRBJ2-1	16	CASRRAGQGSYNEQFF
-	TRBV7-2	TRBJ1-5	13	CASSFWVNQPQHF
-	TRBV6-1	TRBJ2-5	14	CASSELTQQETQYF
-	TRBV6-9	TRBJ1-1	16	CASSYNRGEGNTEAFF